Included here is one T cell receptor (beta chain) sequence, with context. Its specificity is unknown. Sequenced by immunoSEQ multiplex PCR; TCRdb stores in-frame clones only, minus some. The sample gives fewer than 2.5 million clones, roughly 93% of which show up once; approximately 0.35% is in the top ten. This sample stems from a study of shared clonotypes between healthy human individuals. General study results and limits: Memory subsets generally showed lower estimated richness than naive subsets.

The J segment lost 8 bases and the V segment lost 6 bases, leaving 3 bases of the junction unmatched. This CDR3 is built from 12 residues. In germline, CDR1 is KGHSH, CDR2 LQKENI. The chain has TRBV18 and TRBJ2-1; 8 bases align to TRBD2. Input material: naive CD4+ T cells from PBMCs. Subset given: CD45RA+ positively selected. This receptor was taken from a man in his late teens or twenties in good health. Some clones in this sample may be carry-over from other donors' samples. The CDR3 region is CASSPTSDEQFF. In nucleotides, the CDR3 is TGTGCCAGCTCCCCGACTAGCGATGAGCAGTTCTTC. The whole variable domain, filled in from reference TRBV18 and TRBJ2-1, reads NAGVMQNPRHLVRRRGQEARLRCSPMKGHSHVYWYRQLPEEGLKFMVYLQKENIIDESGMPKERFSAEFPKEGPSILRIQQVVRGDSAAYFCASSPTSDEQFFGPGTRLTVL.